The T cell receptor (beta chain) described here comes from a study of blood T cell repertoires in COVID-19. Study summary: The origin of the acute and convalescent COVID-19 samples was the United States, Italy and Spain.

The CDR3 has 17 amino acids. V dropped 2 bases and J dropped 0; count of bases not matched to a gene: 5. From germline, CDR1 is ENHRY and CDR2 SYGVKD. Assay: immunoSEQ multiplex PCR; the TCRdb copy retains only in-frame clones and omits some. This sample has about 44,000 clones; 88% occur once, and the top ten carry over 1%. The receptor's source is a woman between 40 and 50 years old with acute or convalescent COVID-19. The source material was peripheral blood. The gene calls are TRBV10-3 and TRBJ2-2; 8 nucleotides agree with TRBD1. CDR3: CAISEGPDRANTGELFF. CDR3 DNA: TGTGCCATCAGTGAGGGACCGGACAGGGCGAACACCGGGGAGCTGTTTTTT.